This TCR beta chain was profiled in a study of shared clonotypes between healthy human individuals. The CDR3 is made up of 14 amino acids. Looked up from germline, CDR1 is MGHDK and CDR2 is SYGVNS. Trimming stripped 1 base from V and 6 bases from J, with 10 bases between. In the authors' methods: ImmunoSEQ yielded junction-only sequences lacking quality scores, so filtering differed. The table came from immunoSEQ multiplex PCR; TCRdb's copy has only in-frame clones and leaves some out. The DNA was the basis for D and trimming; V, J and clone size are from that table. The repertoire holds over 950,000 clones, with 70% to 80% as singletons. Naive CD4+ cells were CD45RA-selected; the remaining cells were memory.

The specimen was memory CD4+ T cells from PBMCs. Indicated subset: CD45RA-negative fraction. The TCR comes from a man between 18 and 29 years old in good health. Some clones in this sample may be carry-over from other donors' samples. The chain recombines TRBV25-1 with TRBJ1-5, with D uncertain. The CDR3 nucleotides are TGTGCCAGCAGTGAATTGAGGGTTGCTCAGCCCCAGCATTTT. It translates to CASSELRVAQPQHF.